This T cell receptor beta chain was documented in a study of T cell responses to AZD1222 COVID-19 vaccine (dated by TCRdb to the early 2020s). Notes on the research overall: AZD1222 recipients whose second dose came at about 4 weeks and those whose second dose came at about 12 weeks were combined into one group, since spike-specific TCR depth and breadth did not differ between the two schedules. A total of about 230 trial participants underwent TCR sequencing, of whom 207 received two doses of AZD1222 and about 25 received two doses of the MenACWY control vaccine. Trial participants were enrolled by age into 18-55, 56-69 and 70-plus year subgroups, with roughly 160, 29 and 62 TCR-sequenced participants respectively. Overall study outcomes, separate from this receptor: Reportedly, close to half of the unique spike-specific TCRs recognized epitopes lying outside the regions that are mutated in the B.1.351 and B.1.1.7 variants. Participants were mostly white British and included more females than males, and it was suggested by the authors that clonal diversity may have been underestimated. The vaccine-associated CD4 TCRs covered the entire spike protein, and the dominant responses fell in regions 160-218 and 743-854. Because no day 14 peak-response samples were available, the repertoires could be characterized only after the peak T cell response. The 56-69-year group was small, and its depth increase did not reach significance, likely because of low power. After two AZD1222 doses, spike-specific TCR breadth and depth were significantly higher than at day 0 and than in MenACWY recipients. Only five or six AZD1222 recipients were SARS-CoV-2 seropositive at baseline, limiting conclusions about previously exposed vaccinees.

What the time point label conveys for this sample: baseline before first vaccination. Vaccinee samples came from UK trials COV001 and COV002, including a single-blind randomized controlled phase 2/3 trial of AZD1222 (ChAdOx1 nCoV-19) in healthy adults. For TCRbeta chain sequencing, PBMC samples were collected from trial participants at day 0 and at day 28 after the second dose. This clone has a single count. The antigen it binds to is not known. Base qualities are not at hand, and no much larger clone is one base apart. From the cysteine up to the phenylalanine, the CDR3 has a length of 17 residues. Solely the CDR3 DNA is kept, with 51 bases framed from the first base. Clipping removes 2 bases from V and 5 bases from J, with 9 as the unmatched junction base count. The germline V gene supplies CDR1 KGHSH and CDR2 LQKENI. The CDR3 regions of human TCRbeta chains were subjected to immunosequencing. As for the authors' bioinformatics: TCRs in the repertoires were matched against a reference library of SARS-CoV-2-specific TCRs that had been generated with the MIRA antigen-specificity platform. Breadth meant the fraction of unique TCRs that were SARS-CoV-2-associated, whereas depth meant the fraction of total T cells that were SARS-CoV-2-associated. Using the MIRA data, every spike-specific TCR was mapped to the spike region that the TCR reacted to and assigned to either a CD4 or a CD8 class. Log10-transformed breadth and depth values were compared by one-way ANOVA with Sidak's multiple comparisons tests. Here the immuneACCESS table is served through TCRdb, limited to in-frame sequences with V and J called. Missing clones are a known gap in these copies; in checked studies unresolved V genes cover under half, and the rest lacks a known reason. V, J and clone size were drawn from that table, and D and trimming were deduced from the DNA. For this sample the table gives 130,000 to 150,000 clones, of which about 90% were detected only once. The top ten clones comprise 5% of the sample.

The sample consisted of peripheral blood, taken on day 0 of AZD1222 vaccination. The receptor chain draws on TRBV18 and TRBJ1-6; TRBD1 agrees with 7 junctional bases. The source of this sequence is an adult in good health. The sequenced DNA: TGTGCCAGCTCACCAAAGGAATGGACAGGAGATAATTCACCCCTCCACTTT. Translation gives CASSPKEWTGDNSPLHF.